The rows below give T cell receptor gamma chains drawn from one sample of a study of γδ T cells in repeated Plasmodium falciparum infection. TCRdb reanalysed the multiplex PCR reads via CATT. Among some 13,000 gamma-chain clones listed, approximately 1.5% were seen once. The sample was gamma-delta T cells from blood. The origin of the receptors is a pool of human donors (malaria-infected and uninfected, not separated). Each CDR3 is given with its conserved first and last residue. The order of the fields is clone size, J gene, V gene, CDR3 length, CDR3 DNA, CDR3 protein. Each size is once, few or many counts, or a class when the clone is expanded.

medium-sized TRGJ1/TRGJ2 TRGV8 12 TGTGCCACCTGGGATTATTATTATAAGAAACTCTTT CATWDYYYKKLF
many TRGJP2 TRGV9 16 TGTGCCTTGTGGGAGGAGAGACACAGTAGTGATTGGATCAAGACGTTT CALWEERHSSDWIKTF
medium-sized TRGJ1/TRGJ2 TRGV4 13 TGTGCCACCTGGGATGGGCCATATTATAAGAAACTCTTT CATWDGPYYKKLF
many TRGJ1/TRGJ2 TRGV3 14 TGTGCCACCTGGGACAAACGTGATTATTATAAGAAACTCTTT CATWDKRDYYKKLF
many TRGJ1/TRGJ2 TRGV9 11 TGTGCCTTGTGGGAGGCCACTGGGAAACTCTTT CALWEATGKLF
medium-sized TRGJ1/TRGJ2 TRGV5 15 TGTGCCACCTGGGACAGGCCCTCCCATTATTATAAGAAACTCTTT CATWDRPSHYYKKLF
large TRGJ1/TRGJ2 TRGV3 13 TGTGCCACCTGGGACCGGAATTATTATAAGAAACTCTTT CATWDRNYYKKLF
medium-sized TRGJ1/TRGJ2 TRGV4 11 TGTGCCACCTGGGATTTTTATAAGAAACTCTTT CATWDFYKKLF
medium-sized TRGJ1/TRGJ2 TRGV4 13 TGTGCCACCTGGGATGGTTGCGTTTATAAGAAACTCTTT CATWDGCVYKKLF
many TRGJ1/TRGJ2 TRGV5 11 TGTGCCACCTGGGACAGGCCGGGGAAACTCTTT CATWDRPGKLF
many TRGJP TRGV9 16 TGTGCCTTGTGGGAGGCCCCAGGGTTGGGCAAAAAAATCAAGGTATTT CALWEAPGLGKKIKVF
many TRGJ1/TRGJ2 TRGV4 17 TGTGCCACCTGGGAGTTTGAGGGGGAATTGAATTATTATAAGAAACTCTTT CATWEFEGELNYYKKLF
many TRGJ1/TRGJ2 TRGV9 12 TGTGCCTTGTGGGTTGATTATTATAAGAAACTCTTT CALWVDYYKKLF
many TRGJP TRGV9 14 TGTGCCTTGTGGGAAGGTTTGGGCAAAAAAATCAAGGTATTT CALWEGLGKKIKVF
medium-sized TRGJ1/TRGJ2 TRGV5 13 TGTGCCACCTGGGACAGGCTTTATTATAAGAAACTCTTT CATWDRLYYKKLF